The rows below give T cell receptor beta chains drawn from one sample of a study of vaccination effects on CD4 cells after COVID-19. The repertoire was sequenced with immunoSEQ multiplex PCR; TCRdb's copy has only in-frame clones and lacks some. The sample carries about 73,000 clones, nearly 75% recorded once. No antigen is known for these receptors. The source was CD4+ T cells from PBMCs cultured without peptide, collected after COVID-19 vaccination. These receptors were collected from a human donor who received a COVID-19 vaccine. The CDR3 runs from the conserved cysteine through the conserved F or W. The order of the fields is D gene, clone size, J gene, V gene, CDR3 protein, CDR3 DNA. A D gene is named only where the DNA matches it firmly. Not every row has a clone size; where given, it reads once, few, many or a size class.

>TRBD1|few|TRBJ1-2|TRBV7-9
CASSRDRGLLYGYTF
TGTGCCAGCAGCCGAGACAGGGGCCTTTTGTATGGCTACACCTTC
>NA|few|TRBJ1-5|TRBV7-9
CASSRTGLNQPQHF
TGTGCCAGCAGTCGAACGGGCCTCAATCAGCCCCAGCATTTT
>NA|NA|TRBJ1-6|TRBV5-8
CASSLDGDSPLHF
TGTGCCAGCAGCTTGGACGGGGATTCACCCCTCCACTTT
>NA|NA|TRBJ2-1|TRBV12-5
CASGLVEANPRFF
TGTGCTAGTGGTTTGGTAGAGGCAAACCCGCGGTTCTTC
>TRBD1|NA|TRBJ2-2|TRBV10-3
CAISEPRDRGRNTGELFF
TGTGCCATCAGTGAGCCCCGGGACAGGGGGCGGAACACCGGGGAGCTGTTTTTT
>TRBD1|NA|TRBJ1-2|TRBV27
CASSSDRSNYGYTF
TGTGCCAGCAGTTCGGACAGGAGCAACTATGGCTACACCTTC
>NA|NA|TRBJ1-3|TRBV24-1
CATSGGSGNTIYF
TGTGCCACCAGTGGAGGGTCCGGAAACACCATATATTTT
>NA|NA|TRBJ1-5|TRBV2
CASMDPFSNQPQHF
TGTGCCAGTATGGATCCTTTCAGCAATCAGCCCCAGCATTTT
>NA|NA|TRBJ1-1|TRBV27
CASRPTGGTEAFF
TGTGCCAGCAGACCAACAGGAGGCACTGAAGCTTTCTTT
>NA|few|TRBJ1-2|TRBV7-9
CASSPGGVYGYTF
TGTGCCAGCAGTCCGGGTGGGGTCTATGGCTACACCTTC
>NA|NA|TRBJ1-1|TRBV18
CASSRRREDTEAFF
TGTGCCAGCTCACGCCGGCGGGAGGACACTGAAGCTTTCTTT
>NA|NA|TRBJ1-5|TRBV6-1
CASSEARRGLNQPQHF
TGTGCCAGCAGTGAAGCGCGCAGGGGCCTCAATCAGCCCCAGCATTTT
>TRBD2|NA|TRBJ2-3|TRBV19
CASSIHGAGGTFTDTQYF
TGTGCCAGTAGTATCCACGGGGCGGGGGGCACTTTCACAGATACGCAGTATTTT
>TRBD1|NA|TRBJ1-6|TRBV4-1
CASSRPGQSYNSPLHF
TGCGCCAGCAGCCGACCGGGACAGAGCTATAATTCACCCCTCCACTTT
>NA|once|TRBJ2-5|TRBV12-3/TRBV12-4
CASSFYSGETQYF
TGTGCCAGCAGTTTCTATTCGGGAGAGACCCAGTACTTC
>NA|NA|TRBJ2-1|TRBV5-1
CASRGGPSSNEQFF
TGCGCCAGCCGAGGGGGGCCTTCCTCCAATGAGCAGTTCTTC
>NA|NA|TRBJ1-1|TRBV2
CASSETTEAFF
TGTGCCAGCAGTGAAACGACTGAAGCTTTCTTT
>TRBD2|NA|TRBJ2-2|TRBV7-3
CASSQSGGSNTGELFF
TGTGCCAGCAGTCAAAGCGGGGGTTCGAACACCGGGGAGCTGTTTTTT
>NA|NA|TRBJ1-6|TRBV3-1/TRBV3-2
CASSQPGHRCGNSPLHF
TGTGCCAGCAGCCAGCCGGGACATAGATGCGGTAATTCACCCCTCCACTTT
>NA|NA|TRBJ1-6|TRBV7-8
CASSLRTSSYNSPLHF
TGTGCCAGCAGCCTAAGGACCAGCTCCTATAATTCACCCCTCCACTTT
>NA|NA|TRBJ1-2|TRBV7-3
CASSLLGAGGYTF
TGTGCCAGCAGCTTATTAGGGGCCGGAGGCTACACCTTC
>NA|NA|TRBJ2-5|TRBV7-3
CASSLGDSRQRQETQYF
TGTGCCAGCAGCTTAGGAGATTCGCGACAACGTCAAGAGACCCAGTACTTC
>NA|NA|TRBJ1-1|TRBV4-3
CASSQGIASSVTEAFF
TGCGCCAGCAGCCAGGGGATAGCCAGCAGTGTCACTGAAGCTTTCTTT
>TRBD1|NA|TRBJ1-5|TRBV20-1
CSASSTHRGGNQPQHF
TGCAGTGCTAGTTCTACTCACAGGGGGGGCAATCAGCCCCAGCATTTT
>NA|NA|TRBJ2-1|TRBV6-5
CASSIQTGEQFF
TGTGCCAGCAGTATACAAACAGGAGAGCAGTTCTTC
>NA|few|TRBJ1-5|TRBV10-1
CASSESSHMPQHF
TGCGCCAGCAGTGAGTCCAGCCATATGCCCCAGCATTTT
>TRBD1|NA|TRBJ1-2|TRBV28
CASSLSLGQGHYGYTF
TGTGCCAGCAGTTTGAGTCTGGGACAGGGGCACTATGGCTACACCTTC
>NA|once|TRBJ1-1|TRBV4-3
CASSQAQQGHLMNTEAFF
TGCGCCAGCAGCCAAGCCCAACAGGGACACCTTATGAACACTGAAGCTTTCTTT
>NA|NA|TRBJ2-5|TRBV18
CASSPQGAETQYF
TGTGCCAGCTCACCACAGGGCGCGGAGACCCAGTACTTC